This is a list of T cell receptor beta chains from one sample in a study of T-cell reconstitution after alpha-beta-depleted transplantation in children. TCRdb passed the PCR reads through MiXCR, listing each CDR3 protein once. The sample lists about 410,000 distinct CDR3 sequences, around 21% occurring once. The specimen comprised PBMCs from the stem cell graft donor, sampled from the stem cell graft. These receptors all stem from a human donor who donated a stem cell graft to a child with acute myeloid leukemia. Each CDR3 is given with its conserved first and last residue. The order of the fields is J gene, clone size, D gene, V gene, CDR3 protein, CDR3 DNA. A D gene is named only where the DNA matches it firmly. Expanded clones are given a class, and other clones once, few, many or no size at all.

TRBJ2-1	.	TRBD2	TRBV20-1	CSANPSGRVNEQFF	TGCAGTGCTAATCCGAGCGGGAGAGTCAATGAGCAGTTCTTC
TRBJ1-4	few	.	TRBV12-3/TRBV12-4	CASSFSAVNEKLFF	TGTGCCAGCAGTTTTTCGGCAGTTAATGAAAAACTGTTTTTT
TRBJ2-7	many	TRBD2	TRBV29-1	CSVGDYPSYEQYF	TGCAGCGTCGGGGACTACCCATCCTACGAGCAGTACTTC
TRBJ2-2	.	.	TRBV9	CASSVVPGSEGTGELFF	TGTGCCAGCAGCGTAGTGCCAGGGAGCGAAGGCACCGGGGAGCTGTTTTTT
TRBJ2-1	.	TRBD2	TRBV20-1	CSARQAGLAAYNEQFF	TGCAGTGCTAGACAAGCGGGACTAGCGGCCTACAATGAGCAGTTCTTC
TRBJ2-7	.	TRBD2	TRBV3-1	CASSPTRGGYEQYF	TGTGCCAGCAGCCCGACCCGCGGGGGCTACGAGCAGTACTTC
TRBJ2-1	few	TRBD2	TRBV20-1	CSARVLTSGYNEQFF	TGCAGTGCTAGAGTATTGACTAGCGGTTACAATGAGCAGTTCTTC
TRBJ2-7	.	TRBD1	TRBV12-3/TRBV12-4	CASSLDRGKVDEQYF	TGTGCCAGCAGTTTAGACAGGGGAAAGGTAGACGAGCAGTACTTC
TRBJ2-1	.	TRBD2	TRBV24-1	CATSDPGLAGDNEQFF	TGTGCCACCAGTGACCCCGGACTAGCGGGAGACAATGAGCAGTTCTTC
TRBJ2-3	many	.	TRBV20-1	CSARDGAGWTDTQYF	TGCAGTGCTAGAGATGGTGCAGGGTGGACAGATACGCAGTATTTT
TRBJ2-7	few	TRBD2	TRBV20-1	CSASGAKGLDYEQYF	TGCAGTGCTAGCGGGGCTAAGGGACTAGACTACGAGCAGTACTTC
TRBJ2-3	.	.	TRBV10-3	CAISEGRADTQYF	TGTGCCATCAGTGAGGGGCGGGCAGATACGCAGTATTTT
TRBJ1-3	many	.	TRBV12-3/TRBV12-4	CASSLKRSSGNTIYF	TGTGCCAGCAGTTTGAAACGGTCCTCTGGAAACACCATATATTTT
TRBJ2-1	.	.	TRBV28	CASSRQESYNEQFF	TGTGCCAGCAGTAGACAGGAGTCCTACAATGAGCAGTTCTTC
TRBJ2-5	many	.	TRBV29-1	CSVILLGAVRETQYF	TGCAGCGTTATATTGTTGGGAGCCGTGCGGGAGACCCAGTACTTC
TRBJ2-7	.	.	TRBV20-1	CSASRTAGYEQYF	TGCAGTGCTAGCCGGACAGCCGGATACGAGCAGTACTTC
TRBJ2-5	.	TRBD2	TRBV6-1	CASSPPGLAPQETQYF	TGTGCCAGCAGTCCTCCGGGACTAGCGCCCCAAGAGACCCAGTACTTC
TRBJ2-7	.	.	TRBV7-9	CASSQREGHEQYF	TGTGCCAGCAGCCAAAGAGAAGGTCACGAGCAGTACTTC